Below are 18 T cell receptor beta chains sequenced from a single sample in a study of blood T cell repertoires in COVID-19. TCRdb keeps only in-frame clones here, not all; method: immunoSEQ multiplex PCR. The table has approximately 210,000 clones, about 90% seen once. Sequences were obtained from peripheral blood. Receptors originate from a young man with acute or convalescent COVID-19.

The chain uses TRBV15 and TRBJ2-7, with 9 bases aligning to TRBD1. J lost 4 bases, V lost 8 bases, and 6 bases had no gene match. This CDR3 contains 13 residues. CDR1 and CDR2 (germline): LNHNV, YYDKDF (reference sequence). The CDR3 reads CATAGTGSYEQYF. The DNA for the CDR3 is TGTGCCACCGCCGGGACAGGGAGTTACGAGCAGTACTTC. Together with reference TRBV15 and TRBJ2-7, the CDR3 gives the full variable domain: DAMVIQNPRYQVTQFGKPVTLSCSQTLNHNVMYWYQQKSSQAPKLLFHYYDKDFNNEADTPDNFQSRRPNTSFCFLDIRSPGLGDTAMYLCATAGTGSYEQYFGPGTRLTVT.

The gene calls are TRBV27 and TRBJ2-1; unclear D gene. Trimming took off 3 bases at V and 0 bases at J, with 9 bases between the two ends. This CDR3 has 15 residues. Germline CDR1 is MNHEY and CDR2 is SMNVEV (reference sequence). The CDR3 spells CASSFELSSYNEQFF. The CDR3 DNA sequence: TGTGCCAGCAGTTTCGAACTTTCCTCCTACAATGAGCAGTTCTTC.

The V and J genes are TRBV18 and TRBJ2-5, with a tentative D call TRBD2 (5 bases). Germline values: CDR1 KGHSH, CDR2 LQKENI. The CDR3 sequence is 14 residues long. Deletions cut 5 bases from V and 2 bases from J, with 12 bases between. In DNA, the CDR3 is TGTGCCAGCTCAACACAGCGAGGGCAAGAGACCCAGTACTTC. It translates to CASSTQRGQETQYF.

The chain recombines TRBV4-1 with TRBJ1-3; D unresolved. V shed 0 bases and J shed 2 bases, with 8 bases lying between them. The CDR3 is 15 amino acids. CDR1 MGHRA and CDR2 YSYEKL come from the germline V gene. The CDR3 bases are TGCGCCAGCAGCCAAGAACAGAAAACTGGAAACACCATATATTTT. Its protein product is CASSQEQKTGNTIYF.

The sample holds one count of this clone. The chain links TRBV10-1 to TRBJ2-3, with 10 bases that match TRBD2. The CDR3 spans 16 residues. Germline values: CDR1 WNHNN, CDR2 SYGVQD (reference sequence). V dropped 6 bases and J dropped 5; count of bases not matched to a gene: 11. The DNA of the CDR3 is TGCGCCAGCAGCGCGAGGAGCGGGGGGGCGGAAGATACGCAGTATTTT. This sequence encodes CASSARSGGAEDTQYF.

This clone has a single count. The CDR3 region has the DNA TGCGCCAGCAGCGGGACAGGGGGTAAAACCTACGAGCAGTACTTC. Its protein product is CASSGTGGKTYEQYF. J is TRBJ2-7 and V is TRBV5-1; 11 nucleotides align to TRBD1. This CDR3 region has 15 residues. Unmatched junction bases numbered 5, after V lost 4 bases and J lost 2 bases. CDR1 is SGHRS and CDR2 is YFSETQ in the germline V gene.

This chain connects TRBV7-9 to TRBJ2-2; 10 nucleotides line up with TRBD1. There are 16 residues in the CDR3. Germline CDR1 reads SEHNR; CDR2 reads FQNEAQ (reference sequence). J lost 3 bases, V lost 5 bases, and 6 bases had no gene match. For the CDR3, the DNA is TGTGCCAGCAGCCACTGGACAGGGGGATACACCGGGGAGCTGTTTTTT. Translating it yields CASSHWTGGYTGELFF.

CDR3 sequence: CASRGGTEAFF. The CDR3 DNA reads TGTGCCAGCAGAGGGGGCACTGAAGCTTTCTTT. The rearrangement links TRBV2 to TRBJ1-1; tentative D call: TRBD1 (6 bases). The germline V gene has CDR1 SNHLY and CDR2 FYNNEI. The CDR3 sequence is 11 residues long. V lost 6 bases to trimming and J lost 4 bases, with 6 bases between them.

This clone was seen just once. The chain is built from TRBV10-3 and TRBJ2-7; 7 nucleotides agree with TRBD1. This CDR3 is built from 14 residues. Germline loops: CDR1 ENHRY, CDR2 SYGVKD. J gave up 2 bases and V 10 bases, and 11 bases lay outside the gene matches. CDR3 residues: CATRPRDRTYEQYF. CDR3 nucleotide sequence: TGTGCCACGAGGCCCCGGGACAGAACCTACGAGCAGTACTTC.

This sequence joins TRBV9 and TRBJ1-6; 7 nucleotides match TRBD1. Germline V gene data show CDR1 as SGDLS and CDR2 as YYNGEE. Trimming removed 2 bases from V and 8 bases from J; junction bases left unmatched: 10. The CDR3 runs 16 residues. The CDR3 sequence: CASSVKGAGAHSPLHF. The CDR3 DNA reads as TGTGCCAGCAGCGTGAAGGGGGCAGGCGCGCATTCACCCCTCCACTTT.

The chain couples TRBV3-1 (or the pseudogene TRBV3-2) to TRBJ1-2; the match to TRBD1 covers 7 bases. Germline CDR1 is LGHDT and CDR2 is YNNKEL (reference sequence). The ends lost 1 base at V and 4 bases at J; junction bases unmatched: 0. The CDR3 totals 13 residues. The CDR3 DNA sequence: TGTGCCAGCAGCCAAGCAGGGGGCTATGGCTACACCTTC. It translates to CASSQAGGYGYTF.

The chain's CDR3 is CASRTSGPNNEQFF. CDR3 coding DNA: TGTGCCAGCAGGACTAGCGGCCCAAACAATGAGCAGTTCTTC. The chain couples TRBV3-1 (or the pseudogene TRBV3-2) to TRBJ2-1, with TRBD2 matching 9 bases. The CDR3 covers 14 residues. CDR1 and CDR2 (germline): LGHDT, YNNKEL (reference sequence). The V gene end was trimmed by 6 bases and the J gene end by 5 bases; junction bases not matched to a gene: 5.

The gene calls are TRBV20-1 and TRBJ2-2, with TRBD1 as a possible D gene (5 bases). Looked up from germline, CDR1 is DFQATT and CDR2 is SNEGSKA (reference sequence). Trimming took 3 bases from V and 5 from J, leaving 13 bases between them. The CDR3 has 14 residues. Here the CDR3 reads CSASPRVKTGELFF. In DNA form, the CDR3 reads TGCAGTGCTAGTCCCAGGGTTAAAACCGGGGAGCTGTTTTTT.

This clone was seen just once. The rearrangement uses TRBV6-1 and TRBJ1-5, with a possible D match to TRBD1 (6 bases). V shed 1 base and J shed 2 bases, with 12 bases lying between them. This CDR3 is 16 amino acids long. CDR1 and CDR2 (germline): MNHNS, SASEGT. Here the CDR3 DNA reads TGTGCCAGCAGTGAAGTTGGCAGGGGAGGCAATCAGCCCCAGCATTTT. Protein product: CASSEVGRGGNQPQHF.

The chain couples TRBV30 to TRBJ2-1; D is undetermined. Germline CDR1 is GTSNPN and CDR2 is SVGIG (reference sequence). Deletions cut 3 bases from V and 6 bases from J, with 6 bases between. The CDR3 is made up of 11 amino acids. In DNA form, the CDR3 reads TGTGCCTGGAGCCCTACCAATGAGCAGTTCTTC. Its translation: CAWSPTNEQFF.

This chain uses TRBV6-5 with TRBJ2-1; TRBD2 aligns across 7 bases. Germline trimming cut 7 bases from V and 8 bases from J; bases unmatched to any gene: 11. The CDR3 is made up of 14 amino acids. Germline CDR1 is MNHEY and CDR2 is SVGAGI. The CDR3 spells CASKAGLREDEQFF. The CDR3 DNA follows: TGTGCCAGCAAAGCGGGGCTTAGGGAGGATGAGCAGTTCTTC.

The J gene is TRBJ1-5, the V gene TRBV19; D may be TRBD1 (5 bases). The CDR3 spans 14 residues. Germline values: CDR1 LNHDA, CDR2 SQIVND (reference sequence). The V end lost 4 bases, the J end lost 5 bases, and 12 bases lay between the germline ends. CDR3 protein: CASSTSGNDQPQHF. CDR3 DNA sequence: TGTGCCAGTAGTACATCAGGGAACGATCAGCCCCAGCATTTT.

This clone showed up just once. This sequence joins TRBV3-1 (or the pseudogene TRBV3-2) and TRBJ1-5; no clear D gene. The V gene's germline CDR1 is LGHDT and CDR2 YNNKEL (reference sequence). With 1 base removed from V and 7 bases from J, the gap between germline ends came to 8 bases. The CDR3 length is 13 residues. CDR3 DNA: TGTGCCAGCAGCCAAGGGAGGGCACAGCCCCAGCATTTT. Its translation: CASSQGRAQPQHF.